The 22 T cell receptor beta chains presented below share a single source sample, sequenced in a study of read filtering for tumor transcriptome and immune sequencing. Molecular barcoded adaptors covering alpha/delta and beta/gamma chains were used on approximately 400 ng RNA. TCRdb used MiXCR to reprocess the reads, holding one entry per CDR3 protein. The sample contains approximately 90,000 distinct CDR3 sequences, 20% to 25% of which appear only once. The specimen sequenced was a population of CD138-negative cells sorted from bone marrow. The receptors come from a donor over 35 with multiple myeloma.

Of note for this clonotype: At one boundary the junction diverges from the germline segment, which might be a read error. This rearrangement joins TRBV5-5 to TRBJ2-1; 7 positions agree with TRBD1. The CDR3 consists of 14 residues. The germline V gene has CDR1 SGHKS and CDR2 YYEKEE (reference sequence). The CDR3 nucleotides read TGTGCCAGCAGCTTGGTGGGACAGCCCAATGGGCAGTTCTTC. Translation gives CASSLVGQPNGQFF.

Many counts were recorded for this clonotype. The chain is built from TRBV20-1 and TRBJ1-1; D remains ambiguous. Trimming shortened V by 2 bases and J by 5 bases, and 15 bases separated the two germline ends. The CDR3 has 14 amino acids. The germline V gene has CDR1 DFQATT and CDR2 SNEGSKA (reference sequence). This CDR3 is CSARLMGQGTEAFF. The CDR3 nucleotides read TGCAGTGCTAGACTTATGGGTCAAGGGACTGAAGCTTTCTTT.

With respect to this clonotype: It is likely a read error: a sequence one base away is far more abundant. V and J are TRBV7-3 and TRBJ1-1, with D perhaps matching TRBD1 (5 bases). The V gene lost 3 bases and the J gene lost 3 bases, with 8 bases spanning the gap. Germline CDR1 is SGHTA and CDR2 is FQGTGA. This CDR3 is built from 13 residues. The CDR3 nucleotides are TGTGCCAGCAGCTTCTCAGGGTACACTGAAGCTTTCTTT. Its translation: CASSFSGYTEAFF.

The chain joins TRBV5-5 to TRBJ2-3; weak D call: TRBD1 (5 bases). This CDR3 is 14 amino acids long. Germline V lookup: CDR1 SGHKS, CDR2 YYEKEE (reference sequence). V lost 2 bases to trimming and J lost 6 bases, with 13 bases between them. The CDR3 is CASSLARASDTQYF. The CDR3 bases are TGTGCCAGCAGCTTAGCCAGGGCATCTGATACGCAGTATTTT.

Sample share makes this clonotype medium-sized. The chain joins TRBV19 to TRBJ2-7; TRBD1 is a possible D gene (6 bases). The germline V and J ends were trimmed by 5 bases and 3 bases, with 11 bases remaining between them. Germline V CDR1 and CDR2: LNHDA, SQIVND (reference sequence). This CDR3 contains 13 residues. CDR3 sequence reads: CASSPTGFYEQYF. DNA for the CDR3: TGTGCCAGTAGTCCCACAGGGTTCTACGAGCAGTACTTC.

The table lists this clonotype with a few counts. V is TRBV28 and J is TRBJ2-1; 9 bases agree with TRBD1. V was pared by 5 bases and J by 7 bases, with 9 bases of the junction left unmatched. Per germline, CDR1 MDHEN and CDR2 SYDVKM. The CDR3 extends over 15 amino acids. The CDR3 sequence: CASSTTGTGLNEQFF. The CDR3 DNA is TGTGCCAGCAGTACAACCGGGACAGGGCTAAATGAGCAGTTCTTC.

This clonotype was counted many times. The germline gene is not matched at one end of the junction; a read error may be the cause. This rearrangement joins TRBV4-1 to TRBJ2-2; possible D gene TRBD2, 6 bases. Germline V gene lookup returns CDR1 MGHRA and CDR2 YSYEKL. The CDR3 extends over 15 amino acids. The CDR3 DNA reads TGCGCCAGCAGCCAAGTGGTAAGGGCAACCGGGGGGCTGTTTTTT. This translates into CASSQVVRATGGLFF.

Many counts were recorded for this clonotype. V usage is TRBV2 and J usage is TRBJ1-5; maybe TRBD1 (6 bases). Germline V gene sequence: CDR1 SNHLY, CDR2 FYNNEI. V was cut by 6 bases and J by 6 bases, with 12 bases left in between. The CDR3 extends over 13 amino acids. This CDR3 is CASSEGGIQPQHF. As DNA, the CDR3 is TGTGCCAGCAGCGAGGGGGGAATTCAGCCCCAGCATTTT.

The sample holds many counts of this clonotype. The CDR3 DNA is TGCGCCAGCAGCTTGGCCGTGGTTGGGTCTGGGGCCAACGTCCTGACTTTC. Translating gives CASSLAVVGSGANVLTF. The chain recombines TRBV5-1 with TRBJ2-6; no clear D. Germline V gives CDR1 SGHRS, CDR2 YFSETQ. The germline V and J ends were trimmed by 0 bases and 1 base, with 11 bases remaining between them. CDR3 length: 17 residues.

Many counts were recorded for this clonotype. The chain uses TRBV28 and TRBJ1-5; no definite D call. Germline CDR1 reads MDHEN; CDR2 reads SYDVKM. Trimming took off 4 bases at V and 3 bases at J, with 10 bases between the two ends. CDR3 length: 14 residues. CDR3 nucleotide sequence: TGTGCCAGCAGTTCCACAGCGATCAATCAGCCCCAGCATTTT. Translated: CASSSTAINQPQHF.

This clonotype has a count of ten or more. The CDR3 protein is CASSQDLTSGGFPLAKNIQYF. The CDR3 DNA sequence: TGTGCCAGCAGCCAAGATTTAACTAGCGGGGGGTTCCCCCTAGCCAAAAACATTCAGTACTTC. The J gene is TRBJ2-4, the V gene TRBV4-2; 12 bases fit TRBD2. V lost 0 bases, J lost 0 bases, and 12 bases stayed unmatched. CDR3 length: 21 amino acids. Germline V gene sequence: CDR1 LGHNA, CDR2 YNFKEQ.

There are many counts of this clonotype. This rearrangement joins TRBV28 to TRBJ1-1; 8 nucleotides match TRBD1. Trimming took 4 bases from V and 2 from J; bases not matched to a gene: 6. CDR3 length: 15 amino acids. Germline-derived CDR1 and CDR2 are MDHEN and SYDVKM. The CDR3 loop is CASSSAGGPNTEAFF. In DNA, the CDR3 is TGTGCCAGCAGTTCCGCAGGGGGCCCTAACACTGAAGCTTTCTTT.

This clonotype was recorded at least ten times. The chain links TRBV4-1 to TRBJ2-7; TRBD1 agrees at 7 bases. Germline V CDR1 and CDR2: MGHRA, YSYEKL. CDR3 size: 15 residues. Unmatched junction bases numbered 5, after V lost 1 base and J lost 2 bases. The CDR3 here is CASSQARGTTYEQYF. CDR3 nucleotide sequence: TGCGCCAGCAGCCAAGCCAGGGGGACCACCTACGAGCAGTACTTC.

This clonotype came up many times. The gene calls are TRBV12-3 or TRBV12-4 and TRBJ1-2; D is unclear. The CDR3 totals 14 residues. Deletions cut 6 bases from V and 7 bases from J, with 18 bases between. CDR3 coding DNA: TGTGCCAGCAGAGGTGGGCCCGCCTTCCCTGGCTACACCTTC. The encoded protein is CASRGGPAFPGYTF.

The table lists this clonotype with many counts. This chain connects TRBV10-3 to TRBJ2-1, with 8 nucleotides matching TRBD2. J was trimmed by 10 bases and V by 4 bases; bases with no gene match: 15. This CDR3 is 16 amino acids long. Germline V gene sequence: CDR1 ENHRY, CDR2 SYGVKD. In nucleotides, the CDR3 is TGTGCCATCAGTGCGACTGGGGCTAGCGGGCGGTTAGAGCAGTTCTTC. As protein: CAISATGASGRLEQFF.

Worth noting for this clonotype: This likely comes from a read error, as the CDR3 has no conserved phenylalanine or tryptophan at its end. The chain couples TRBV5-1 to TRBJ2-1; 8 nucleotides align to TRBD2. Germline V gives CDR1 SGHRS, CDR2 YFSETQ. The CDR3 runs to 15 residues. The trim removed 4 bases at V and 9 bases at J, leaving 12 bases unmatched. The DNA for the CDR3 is TGCGCCAGCAGCAAACCGGGACTAGGAGACACTGAGCAGTTCCTC. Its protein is CASSKPGLGDTEQFL.

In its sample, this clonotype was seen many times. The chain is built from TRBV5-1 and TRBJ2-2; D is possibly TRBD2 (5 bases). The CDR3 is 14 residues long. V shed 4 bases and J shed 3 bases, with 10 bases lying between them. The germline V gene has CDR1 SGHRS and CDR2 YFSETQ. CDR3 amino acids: CASSLALDTGELFF. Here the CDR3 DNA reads TGCGCCAGCAGCCTAGCCTTGGACACCGGGGAGCTGTTTTTT.

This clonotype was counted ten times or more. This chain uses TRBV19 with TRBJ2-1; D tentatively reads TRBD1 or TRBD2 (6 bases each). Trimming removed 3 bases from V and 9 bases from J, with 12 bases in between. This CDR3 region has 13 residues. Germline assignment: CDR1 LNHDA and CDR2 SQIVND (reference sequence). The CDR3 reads CASSIGGSSEQFF. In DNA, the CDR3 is TGTGCCAGTAGTATCGGGGGCTCGAGTGAGCAGTTCTTC.

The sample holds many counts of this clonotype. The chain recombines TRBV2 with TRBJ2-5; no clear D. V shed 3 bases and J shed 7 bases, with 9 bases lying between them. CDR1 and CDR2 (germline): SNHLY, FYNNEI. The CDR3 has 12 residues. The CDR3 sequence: CASSDLLSTQYF. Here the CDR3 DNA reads TGTGCCAGCAGTGACTTATTGTCGACCCAGTACTTC.

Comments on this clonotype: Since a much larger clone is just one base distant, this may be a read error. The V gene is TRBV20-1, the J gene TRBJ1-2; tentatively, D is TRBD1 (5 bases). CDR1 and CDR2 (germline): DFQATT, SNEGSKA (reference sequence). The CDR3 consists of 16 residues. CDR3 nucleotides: TGCAGTGCTAGGGTTATCTATGGGGGTGACAACTATGGCTACGCCTTC. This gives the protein CSARVIYGGDNYGYAF.

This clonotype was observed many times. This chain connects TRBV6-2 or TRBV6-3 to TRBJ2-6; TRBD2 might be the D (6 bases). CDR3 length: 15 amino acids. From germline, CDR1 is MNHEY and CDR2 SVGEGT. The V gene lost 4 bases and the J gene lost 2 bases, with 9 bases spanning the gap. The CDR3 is CASSWRATGANVLTF. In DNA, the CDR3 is TGTGCCAGCAGTTGGAGGGCGACTGGGGCCAACGTCCTGACTTTC.

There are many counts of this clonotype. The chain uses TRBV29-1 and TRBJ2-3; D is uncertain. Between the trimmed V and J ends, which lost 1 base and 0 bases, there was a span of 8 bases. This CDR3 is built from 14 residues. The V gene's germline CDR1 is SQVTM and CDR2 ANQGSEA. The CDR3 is CSVEGQGSTDTQYF. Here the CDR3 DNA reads TGCAGCGTTGAAGGGCAAGGAAGCACAGATACGCAGTATTTT.